The T cell receptor beta chain described here comes from a study of T cell responses to AZD1222 COVID-19 vaccine. Study-wide results and limits: Most donors were white British, females outnumbered males, and clonal diversity was possibly underestimated.

A note on this clone: Its antigen remains unidentified.

Germline V lookup: CDR1 SGHRS, CDR2 YFSETQ. V was clipped by 4 bases and J by 3 bases; unmatched bases: 9. The CDR3 has 16 amino acids. Assay: immunoSEQ multiplex PCR; the TCRdb copy retains only in-frame clones and omits some. The data show about 93,000 clones, with 70% to 90% seen just once and roughly 6.5% held by the top ten. The chain links TRBV5-1 to TRBJ2-2; 7 nucleotides match TRBD1. This receptor was obtained from an adult in good health. This material consisted of peripheral blood, taken on day 0 of AZD1222 vaccination. This CDR3 is CASSTPDRDDTGELFF. CDR3 DNA sequence: TGCGCCAGCAGCACCCCAGACAGGGACGACACCGGGGAGCTGTTTTTT.